The sequence of this T cell receptor (beta chain) was determined in a study of immune evolution from preneoplasia to lung adenocarcinoma. Background on the study: HLA loss of heterozygosity: roughly 7.5% AIS, over 12% MIA, over 25% ADC, none AAH. Study findings and constraints: Top clone share appeared to fall from AAH through AIS, MIA, adenocarcinoma. Later-stage lesions appeared to have more T cells, more diversity, less clonality.

The repertoire was sequenced with immunoSEQ multiplex PCR; TCRdb's copy has only in-frame clones and lacks some. The sample lists 14,000 or so clones, 85% occurring once. After pathologic assessment, macro-dissection selected premalignant or tumor cells for extraction. For this clone: Antigen: not known.

Germline assignment: CDR1 SGHNT and CDR2 YYREEE (reference sequence). V shed 4 bases, J shed 3 bases, and the junction held 7 bases outside the gene matches. The CDR3 is 15 amino acids. Sequencing was done on a sample of FFPE lung adenocarcinoma in situ tissue. The chain couples TRBV5-4 to TRBJ2-7; TRBD1 matches 10 bases. The clonotype was recovered from an older donor with lung adenocarcinoma. In nucleotides, the CDR3 is TGTGCCAGCAGCGGCCGGGACAGGGGCATCTACGAGCAGTACTTC. Residues: CASSGRDRGIYEQYF.